This TCR beta chain was retrieved from a study of cytomegalovirus exposure and HLA in healthy donors. Study-level points and caveats: The authors reported that TCR beta sequences could predict HLA-A and HLA-B alleles. These predictions were accurate for most subjects in the first cohort.

Details on this clone: Antigen unknown.

Germline CDR1 reads SNHLY; CDR2 reads FYNNEI. The CDR3 sequence is 16 residues long. The V gene lost 0 bases and the J gene lost 2 bases, with 14 bases spanning the gap. The PCR employed 60 Vbeta primers together with 13 Jbeta primers. Sequencing used immunoSEQ multiplex PCR; TCRdb keeps in-frame clones, though not all of them. The sample has about 150,000 clones, around 79% seen once. The sample comprised PBMCs. This sequence joins TRBV2 and TRBJ2-7; D might be TRBD1 (6 bases). The TCR originated in a human donor in good health. In DNA form, the CDR3 reads TGTGCCAGCAGTGAAGCGGTACAGGGAGCACCCTACGAGCAGTACTTC. It is translated as CASSEAVQGAPYEQYF.